Presented here are 6 T cell receptor beta chains from one specimen sequenced in a study of identical twins. TCRdb reprocessed the 5' RACE reads with MiXCR, giving one entry per CDR3 protein. The table records hundreds of thousands of distinct CDR3 sequences, approximately 9% of them present only once. The same sample was also used in a study of yellow fever vaccine responses in identical twins.

The sequencing sample was made of PBMCs. The receptors come from a young woman in good health.

This clonotype came up a few times. The chain carries TRBV20-1 and TRBJ1-4, with a possible D match to TRBD1 (5 bases). The CDR3 loop spans 14 amino acids. Germline-derived CDR1 and CDR2 are DFQATT and SNEGSKA (reference sequence). V was pared by 3 bases and J by 8 bases, with 16 bases between. CDR3 bases: TGCAGTGCTAGCGGAGCAGGGCCCTCGGAAAAACTGTTTTTT. It codes for CSASGAGPSEKLFF.

This clonotype was counted ten times or more. The chain combines TRBV29-1 with TRBJ1-2, with TRBD1 matching 7 bases. The CDR3 is made up of 13 amino acids. CDR1 and CDR2 from the germline V gene are SQVTM and ANQGSEA. The J segment lost 4 bases and the V segment lost 7 bases, leaving 9 bases of the junction unmatched. The CDR3 DNA reads TGCAGCGAAGATTGGGACAGCTCCTATGGCTACACCTTC. Translation: CSEDWDSSYGYTF.

The chain employs TRBV28 and TRBJ2-3, with 14 bases that match TRBD2. There are 19 residues in the CDR3. V dropped 4 bases and J dropped 4; count of bases not matched to a gene: 13. Germline CDR1 MDHEN, CDR2 SYDVKM. Here the CDR3 DNA reads TGTGCCAGCAGTTCTAACTTTGGGACTAGCGGGAGTAACCCAGATACGCAGTATTTT. It is translated as CASSSNFGTSGSNPDTQYF.

This clonotype was found many times. The chain employs TRBV5-1 and TRBJ2-1; 7 nucleotides agree with TRBD2. This CDR3 has 16 residues. With V trimmed by 4 bases and J by 0 bases, 7 bases remained unmatched. The germline V gene has CDR1 SGHRS and CDR2 YFSETQ. CDR3 loop: CASSTKRGSSYNEQFF. The CDR3, as DNA: TGCGCCAGCAGCACCAAGCGGGGCAGCTCCTACAATGAGCAGTTCTTC.

This clonotype was observed at least ten times. The rearrangement uses TRBV12-3 or TRBV12-4 and TRBJ2-2; a weak D match, TRBD2 (5 bases). Trimming shortened V by 6 bases and J by 6 bases, and 8 bases separated the two germline ends. CDR3 length equals 12 residues. The CDR3 DNA sequence: TGTGCCAGCAGGGAGGAAGCCGGGGAGCTGTTTTTT. It is translated as CASREEAGELFF.

This clonotype was detected only a few times. The chain combines TRBV5-1 with TRBJ2-7; perhaps TRBD2 as D (6 bases). Trimming stripped 3 bases from V and 5 bases from J, with 15 bases between. CDR1 and CDR2 from the germline V gene are SGHRS and YFSETQ. The CDR3 runs 14 residues. DNA of the CDR3: TGCGCCAGCAGCTACTCTGGTGGGGGGAACGAGCAGTACTTC. Amino acids: CASSYSGGGNEQYF.